The rows below give T cell receptor beta chains drawn from one sample of a study of cytotoxic CD8 clonotypes in ibrutinib-treated CLL. Profiling relied on immunoSEQ multiplex PCR, and the TCRdb table lists in-frame clones only, not all of them. The sample includes 140,000 to 150,000 clones, 70% to 80% of them seen just once. Here the sequenced sample was PBMCs, taken after 24 months of ibrutinib treatment. These receptors came from a human donor with chronic lymphocytic leukemia. The CDR3 runs from the conserved cysteine through the conserved F or W. The D gene is left open where the match is weak. Part of the rows lack a size; the others show once, few, many or a class for expanded clones.

J gene | V gene | clone size | CDR3 length | D gene | CDR3 protein | CDR3 DNA
TRBJ2-3 | TRBV6-5 | - | 14 | - | CASSYGYFGDTQYF | TGTGCCAGCAGTTACGGCTACTTCGGAGATACGCAGTATTTT
TRBJ2-1 | TRBV10-2 | - | 14 | - | CASSESNLAGEQFF | TGCGCCAGCAGTGAGTCGAACCTAGCTGGTGAGCAGTTCTTC
TRBJ1-1 | TRBV5-4 | once | 16 | - | CASSTPKQGHNTEAFF | TGTGCCAGCAGCACCCCGAAACAGGGCCACAACACTGAAGCTTTCTTT
TRBJ1-4 | TRBV16 | - | 14 | TRBD1 | CASSRQGSNEKLFF | TGTGCCAGCAGCCGACAGGGCTCTAATGAAAAACTGTTTTTT
TRBJ1-2 | TRBV28 | - | 14 | - | CASSTGPLGYGYTF | TGTGCCAGCAGTACAGGGCCGCTCGGATATGGCTACACCTTC
TRBJ2-5 | TRBV6-5 | - | 14 | - | CASSYSRNQETQYF | TGTGCCAGCAGTTACTCCAGGAACCAAGAGACCCAGTACTTC
TRBJ2-1 | TRBV7-2 | - | 14 | - | CASSLGGASSEQFF | TGTGCCAGCAGCTTAGGGGGGGCTAGTAGTGAGCAGTTCTTC
TRBJ2-5 | TRBV15 | - | 13 | - | CATSRDSSETQYF | TGTGCCACCAGCAGAGATTCGTCCGAGACCCAGTACTTC
TRBJ1-2 | TRBV7-3 | - | 14 | - | CASSRNPGVGGYTF | TGTGCCAGCAGCCGGAACCCAGGGGTGGGCGGCTACACCTTC
TRBJ1-1 | TRBV7-3 | - | 12 | - | CASRPDRREAFF | TGTGCCAGCCGGCCCGACAGGCGTGAAGCTTTCTTT
TRBJ2-3 | TRBV19 | - | 13 | - | CASSIITSDTQYF | TGTGCCAGTAGTATTATTACATCGGATACGCAGTATTTT
TRBJ2-7 | TRBV27 | - | 12 | - | CASSDRSYEQYF | TGTGCCAGCAGCGACAGGTCCTACGAGCAGTACTTC
TRBJ2-3 | TRBV30 | - | 15 | TRBD2 | CAWSHERGGGDTQYF | TGTGCCTGGAGTCACGAGCGGGGGGGCGGAGATACGCAGTATTTT
TRBJ1-1 | TRBV6-5 | few | 14 | TRBD1 | CATYRTGGGTEAFF | TGTGCCACCTACCGGACAGGGGGCGGCACTGAAGCTTTCTTT
TRBJ1-1 | TRBV14 | - | 12 | - | CASSQVPPTAFF | TGTGCCAGCAGCCAAGTTCCCCCGACGGCTTTCTTT
TRBJ2-3 | TRBV11-2 | - | 12 | - | CASSLDRDTQYF | TGTGCCAGCAGCTTAGATCGGGATACGCAGTATTTT
TRBJ2-4 | TRBV28 | - | 16 | - | CASSSWTGIAKNIQYF | TGTGCCAGCAGTTCTTGGACGGGGATAGCCAAAAACATTCAGTACTTC
TRBJ1-1 | TRBV10-3 | - | 15 | - | CATTKGLSVNTEAFF | TGTGCCACAACCAAGGGTTTATCTGTGAACACTGAAGCTTTCTTT
TRBJ1-1 | TRBV14 | - | 13 | - | CASSPSGGGTAFF | TGTGCCAGCAGCCCGTCGGGGGGCGGAACAGCTTTCTTT
TRBJ2-4 | TRBV7-9 | - | 11 | TRBD2 | CASTSGDIQYF | TGTGCCAGCACAAGCGGGGACATTCAGTACTTC
TRBJ1-3 | TRBV30 | - | 13 | - | CAWTGNSGNTIYF | TGTGCCTGGACCGGCAACTCTGGAAACACCATATATTTT
TRBJ2-3 | TRBV30 | - | 12 | - | CAWSVLADTQYF | TGTGCCTGGAGTGTACTTGCAGATACGCAGTATTTT
TRBJ1-2 | TRBV6-5 | - | 14 | - | CASSYTPQGYGYTF | TGTGCCAGCAGTTACACCCCACAGGGCTATGGCTACACCTTC
TRBJ2-1 | TRBV4-2 | few | 17 | - | CASSQATRTAGPNEQFF | TGTGCCAGCAGCCAGGCAACCCGGACCGCCGGCCCCAATGAGCAGTTCTTC
TRBJ2-7 | TRBV5-1 | - | 16 | TRBD1 | CASSLGTGGTLYEQYF | TGCGCCAGCAGCCTCGGGACAGGGGGAACCTTATACGAGCAGTACTTC
TRBJ2-7 | TRBV27 | few | 16 | - | CASTPTAAAPGVEQYF | TGTGCCAGCACCCCTACCGCGGCAGCCCCTGGAGTTGAGCAGTACTTC
TRBJ1-3 | TRBV6-5 | - | 15 | - | CASSPEGGNRNTIYF | TGTGCCAGCAGCCCGGAGGGGGGGAATAGAAACACCATATATTTT
TRBJ2-7 | TRBV7-9 | - | 17 | TRBD1 | CASSQDRAPGASYEQYF | TGTGCCAGCAGCCAGGACAGGGCCCCGGGGGCATCCTACGAGCAGTACTTC
TRBJ1-2 | TRBV28 | once | 11 | - | CASSLNHGYTF | TGTGCCAGCAGTTTAAACCATGGCTACACCTTC
TRBJ1-1 | TRBV21-1 | few | 10 | - | CASENTEAFF | TGTGCCAGCGAGAACACTGAAGCTTTCTTT
TRBJ1-2 | TRBV14 | - | 12 | - | CASSPAEYGYTF | TGTGCCAGCAGCCCCGCAGAGTATGGCTACACCTTC
TRBJ1-5 | TRBV5-4 | - | 16 | - | CASSFGGARGNQPQHF | TGTGCCAGCAGCTTTGGCGGGGCCCGGGGCAATCAGCCCCAGCATTTT
TRBJ2-7 | TRBV15 | - | 13 | - | CATSVGESYEQYF | TGTGCCACCAGTGTGGGGGAGTCCTACGAGCAGTACTTC
TRBJ2-3 | TRBV5-1 | - | 15 | - | CASSLLDASTDTQYF | TGCGCCAGCAGCTTGCTAGACGCTAGCACAGATACGCAGTATTTT
TRBJ2-1 | TRBV7-2 | - | 14 | TRBD2 | CASNSGSSYNEQFF | TGTGCCAGCAATAGCGGGAGCTCCTACAATGAGCAGTTCTTC
TRBJ2-5 | TRBV7-2 | many | 15 | - | CASSQQTGFQETQYF | TGTGCCAGCAGCCAACAAACAGGGTTTCAAGAGACCCAGTACTTC
TRBJ1-5 | TRBV18 | - | 14 | - | CASSPRDSHQPQHF | TGTGCCAGCTCACCACGGGACTCTCATCAGCCCCAGCATTTT
TRBJ2-1 | TRBV27 | - | 11 | - | CASRAYNEQFF | TGTGCCAGCCGGGCCTACAATGAGCAGTTCTTC
TRBJ1-4 | TRBV7-2 | - | 14 | - | CASSLGQGNEKLFF | TGTGCCAGCAGCTTAGGGCAGGGCAATGAAAAACTGTTTTTT
TRBJ2-7 | TRBV7-2 | - | 16 | TRBD2 | CASSLGGSGRSNEQYF | TGTGCCAGCAGCTTAGGGGGTAGCGGGAGGTCCAACGAGCAGTACTTC
TRBJ2-5 | TRBV6-4 | - | 15 | TRBD2 | CASSAQGLAGETQYF | TGTGCCAGCAGCGCCCAGGGACTAGCGGGAGAGACCCAGTACTTC
TRBJ2-5 | TRBV5-1 | - | 14 | TRBD2 | CASSPGTTGETQYF | TGCGCCAGCAGCCCAGGGACTACCGGGGAGACCCAGTACTTC
TRBJ2-7 | TRBV19 | - | 13 | - | CASSGLDAYEQYF | TGTGCCAGTAGTGGGTTGGACGCATACGAGCAGTACTTC
TRBJ2-3 | TRBV9 | many | 15 | TRBD2 | CASSPRGRQADTQYF | TGTGCCAGCAGCCCTCGCGGGAGGCAGGCAGATACGCAGTATTTT
TRBJ2-7 | TRBV10-3 | - | 15 | - | CAISGGRAKIYEQYF | TGTGCCATCAGTGGGGGTAGGGCGAAGATCTACGAGCAGTACTTC
TRBJ2-1 | TRBV5-1 | - | 13 | - | CASRRDPNNEQFF | TGCGCCAGCAGGAGGGACCCAAACAATGAGCAGTTCTTC
TRBJ2-5 | TRBV30 | - | 13 | - | CAWSPGGGETQYF | TGTGCCTGGAGTCCCGGGGGAGGAGAGACCCAGTACTTC
TRBJ2-2 | TRBV9 | - | 14 | - | CASTRGVNTGELFF | TGTGCCAGCACGAGGGGGGTGAACACCGGGGAGCTGTTTTTT
TRBJ2-1 | TRBV5-1 | once | 16 | - | CASSLYGSNSYNEQFF | TGCGCCAGCAGCTTGTATGGCTCCAACTCCTACAATGAGCAGTTCTTC
TRBJ2-2 | TRBV15 | - | 18 | - | CATSRDSWEAPNTGELFF | TGTGCCACCAGCAGAGATAGTTGGGAGGCCCCGAACACCGGGGAGCTGTTTTTT
TRBJ1-3 | TRBV18 | - | 14 | - | CASSPTETANTIYF | TGTGCCAGCTCCCCAACAGAGACAGCCAACACCATATATTTT
TRBJ1-6 | TRBV9 | few | 15 | TRBD1 | CASARRGGAGSPLHF | TGTGCCAGCGCCCGCAGGGGGGGGGCTGGTTCACCCCTCCACTTT